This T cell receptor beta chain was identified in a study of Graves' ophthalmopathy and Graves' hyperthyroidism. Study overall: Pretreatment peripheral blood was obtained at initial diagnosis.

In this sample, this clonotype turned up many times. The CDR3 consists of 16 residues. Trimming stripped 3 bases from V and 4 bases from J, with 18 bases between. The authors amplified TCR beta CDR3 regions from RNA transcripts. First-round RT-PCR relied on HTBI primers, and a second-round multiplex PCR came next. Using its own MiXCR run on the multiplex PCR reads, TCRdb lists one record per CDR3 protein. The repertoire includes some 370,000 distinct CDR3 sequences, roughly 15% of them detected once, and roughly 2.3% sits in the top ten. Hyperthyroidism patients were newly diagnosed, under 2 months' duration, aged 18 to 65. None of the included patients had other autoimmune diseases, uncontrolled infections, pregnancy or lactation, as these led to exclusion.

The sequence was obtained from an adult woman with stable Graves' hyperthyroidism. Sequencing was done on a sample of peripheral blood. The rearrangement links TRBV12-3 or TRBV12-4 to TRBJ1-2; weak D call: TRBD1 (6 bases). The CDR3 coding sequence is TGTGCCAGCAGTTTGTCCCCCCGGACACAGGGCTATGGCTACACCTTC. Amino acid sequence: CASSLSPRTQGYGYTF.